This T cell receptor (beta chain) was recovered during a study of blood T cell repertoires in COVID-19. The CDR3 has 15 residues. Germline CDR1 is GTSNPN and CDR2 is SVGIG (reference sequence). V lost 6 bases to trimming and J lost 4 bases, with 21 bases between them. Data came from immunoSEQ multiplex PCR; TCRdb stores just in-frame clones and leaves some out. This table has 250,000 to 300,000 clones, 81% appearing once. This TCR derives from a woman in her fifties or sixties with active or convalescent COVID-19. The chain links TRBV30 to TRBJ1-1; a weak D match, TRBD1 (6 bases). The sequencing sample was made of peripheral blood. CDR3 protein: CACLEGGLLGTEAFF. The CDR3 DNA follows: TGTGCCTGCCTGGAGGGGGGGCTGCTCGGCACTGAAGCTTTCTTT.